This T cell receptor beta chain originates from a study of blood T cells in healthy people across ages. The CDR3 has 12 amino acids. Germline V gene data show CDR1 as LGHNA and CDR2 as YNFKEQ. Broader study findings: From one million sequenced T cells, diversity estimates were lower bounds.

For the second PCR, which ran for roughly 6 to 12 cycles, a sample-barcoded 5' primer and a J-beta primer mix were used. In TCRdb, the 5' RACE reads were re-called with MiXCR into one record per CDR3 protein. This table has roughly 410,000 distinct CDR3 sequences, 52% appearing once. Of note for this clonotype: Its antigen is as yet unknown. One end of the junction varies from germline; a read error may be responsible.

The chain is built from TRBV4-2 and TRBJ2-3; no reliable D call. The sequencing sample was made of blood. This TCR was recovered from a man between 60 and 75 years old in good health. The CDR3 loop is CASSQAEDTRYF. CDR3 DNA sequence: TGTGCCAGCAGCCAAGCCGAGGATACGCGGTATTTT.